This T cell receptor beta chain was captured in a study of T cell repertoires in cytomegalovirus infection (dated by TCRdb to between 2017 and 2020). Notes on the research overall: The HLA type of each donor mattered for the analysis, because public TCR beta signatures pointed to carriage of CMV infection along with the matching HLA type.

Summary of the overall study and its limitations: Cumulative frequency of public TCR beta family members discriminated carriers of CMV infection plus the relevant HLA type in this cohort and an independent 352-donor cohort. In the ex vivo response, HLA-C-restricted CMV-specific TCR beta clonotypes were dominant, and in two of eight donors the single most frequent clonotype came from this HLA-C-restricted group.

A word on this clonotype: Its antigen is currently not known. No per-base quality is available; no much larger clone lies one base away.

Instrument used: Illumina HiSeq 1500. TCRdb passed the public sequencing reads through fastp at Q25 and MiXCR, retaining productive beta sequences. Each record represents a unique CDR3 protein, reported with the most common genes and DNA among its rows. Recorded for this sample are around 300,000 distinct CDR3 sequences; about a quarter of them occurred a single time. The ten biggest clones cover approximately 15% of the sample. As encoded in the germline V gene (reference sequence), CDR1 is SEHNR while CDR2 is FQNEAQ. The cysteine opens and the phenylalanine closes a CDR3 of 14 amino acids. Only the CDR3 part of the read is kept: 42 bases, read in frame from the first base. The V end gives up 5 bases and the J end 4 bases, leaving 6 bases in the junction not matched to a gene.

The receptor was derived from a human donor in good health (CMV status not recorded). Some clones in this sample may be carry-over from other donors' samples. Sequences were obtained from PBMCs. The receptor chain draws on TRBV7-9 and TRBJ1-1; 8 bases in the junction line up with TRBD1. The nucleotide sequence reads TGTGCCAGCAGCAACCAGGGGGCTAGCACTGAAGCTTTCTTT. Its amino acids are CASSNQGASTEAFF.